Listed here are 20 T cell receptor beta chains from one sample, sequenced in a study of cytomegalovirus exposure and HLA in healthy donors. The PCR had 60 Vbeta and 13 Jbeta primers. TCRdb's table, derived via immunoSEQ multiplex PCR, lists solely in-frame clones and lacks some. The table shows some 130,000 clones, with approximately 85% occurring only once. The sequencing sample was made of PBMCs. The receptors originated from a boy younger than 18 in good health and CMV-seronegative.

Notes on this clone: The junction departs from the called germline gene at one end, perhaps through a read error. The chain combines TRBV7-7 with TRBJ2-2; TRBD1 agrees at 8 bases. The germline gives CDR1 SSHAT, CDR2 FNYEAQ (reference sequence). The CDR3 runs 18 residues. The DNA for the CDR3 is TGTGCTAGCAGCCAAACGGTTCGGGACAGGAGGTACACCGGGGAGCTGTTTTTT. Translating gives CASSQTVRDRRYTGELFF.

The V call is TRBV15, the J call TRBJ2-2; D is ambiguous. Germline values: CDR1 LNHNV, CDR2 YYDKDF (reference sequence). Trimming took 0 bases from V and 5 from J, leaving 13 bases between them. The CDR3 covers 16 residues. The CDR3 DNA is TGTGCCACCAGCAGAGACAGAGGAGTTCGGACCGGGGAGCTGTTTTTT. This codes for CATSRDRGVRTGELFF.

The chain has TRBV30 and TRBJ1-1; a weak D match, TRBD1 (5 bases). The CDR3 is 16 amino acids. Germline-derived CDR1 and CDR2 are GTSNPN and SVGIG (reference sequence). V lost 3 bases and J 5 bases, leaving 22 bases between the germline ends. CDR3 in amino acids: CAWRKEVIRDQTEAFF. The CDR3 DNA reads TGTGCCTGGAGAAAAGAGGTTATCAGGGATCAAACTGAAGCTTTCTTT.

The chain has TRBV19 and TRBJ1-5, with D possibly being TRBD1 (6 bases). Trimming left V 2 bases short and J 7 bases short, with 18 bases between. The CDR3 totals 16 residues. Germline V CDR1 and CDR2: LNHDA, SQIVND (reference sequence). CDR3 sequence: CASSITQGGGGQPQHF. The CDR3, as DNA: TGTGCCAGTAGTATAACACAGGGCGGTGGAGGCCAGCCCCAGCATTTT.

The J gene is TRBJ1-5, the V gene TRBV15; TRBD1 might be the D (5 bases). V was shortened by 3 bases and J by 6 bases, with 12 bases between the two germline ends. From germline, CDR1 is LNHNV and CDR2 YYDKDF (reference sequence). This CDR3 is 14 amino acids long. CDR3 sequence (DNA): TGTGCCACCAGCAGGCAGGGATCGAGTCAGCCCCAGCATTTT. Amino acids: CATSRQGSSQPQHF.

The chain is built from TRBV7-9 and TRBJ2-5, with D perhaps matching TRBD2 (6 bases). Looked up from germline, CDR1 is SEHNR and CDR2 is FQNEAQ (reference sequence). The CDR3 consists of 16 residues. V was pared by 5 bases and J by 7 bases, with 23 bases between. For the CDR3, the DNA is TGTGCCAGCAGCATAAGGAGGGCTATCATCCCCTCGACCCAGTACTTC. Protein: CASSIRRAIIPSTQYF.

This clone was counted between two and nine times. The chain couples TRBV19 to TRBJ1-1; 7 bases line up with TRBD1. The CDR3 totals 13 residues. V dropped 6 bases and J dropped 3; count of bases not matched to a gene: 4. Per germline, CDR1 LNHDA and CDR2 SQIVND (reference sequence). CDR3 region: CASSRDRDTEAFF. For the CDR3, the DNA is TGTGCCAGTAGCCGAGACAGGGACACTGAAGCTTTCTTT.

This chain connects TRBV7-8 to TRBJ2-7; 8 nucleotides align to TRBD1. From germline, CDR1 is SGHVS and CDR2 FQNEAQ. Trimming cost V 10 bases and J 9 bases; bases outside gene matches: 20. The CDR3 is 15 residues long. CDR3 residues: CATQMNRDRFKVQYF. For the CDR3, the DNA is TGTGCCACCCAGATGAACCGGGACAGGTTTAAAGTGCAGTACTTC.

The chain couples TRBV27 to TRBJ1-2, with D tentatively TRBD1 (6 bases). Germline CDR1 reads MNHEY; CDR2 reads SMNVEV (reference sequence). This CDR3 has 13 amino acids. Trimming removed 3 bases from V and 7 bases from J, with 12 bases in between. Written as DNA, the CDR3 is TGTGCCAGCAGTTTCGACAGGTTAGGTGGCTACACCTTC. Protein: CASSFDRLGGYTF.

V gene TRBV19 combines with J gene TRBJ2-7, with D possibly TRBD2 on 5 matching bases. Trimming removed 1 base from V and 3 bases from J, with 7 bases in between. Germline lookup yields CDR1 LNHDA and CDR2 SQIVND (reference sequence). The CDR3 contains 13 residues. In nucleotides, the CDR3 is TGTGCCAGTAGTATAGGCCGGGGCTACGAGCAGTACTTC. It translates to CASSIGRGYEQYF.

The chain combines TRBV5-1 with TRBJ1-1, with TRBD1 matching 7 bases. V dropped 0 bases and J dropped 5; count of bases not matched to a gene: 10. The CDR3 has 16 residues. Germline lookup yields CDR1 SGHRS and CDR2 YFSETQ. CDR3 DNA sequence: TGCGCCAGCAGCTTGGCCGGCAGGGGGTCGGGGACTGAAGCTTTCTTT. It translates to CASSLAGRGSGTEAFF.

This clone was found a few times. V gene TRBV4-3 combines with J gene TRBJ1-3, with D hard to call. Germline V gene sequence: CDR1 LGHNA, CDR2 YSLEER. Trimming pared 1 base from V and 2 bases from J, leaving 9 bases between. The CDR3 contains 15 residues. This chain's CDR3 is CASSQVSGTGNTIYF. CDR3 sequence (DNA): TGCGCCAGCAGCCAAGTTTCGGGAACTGGAAACACCATATATTTT.

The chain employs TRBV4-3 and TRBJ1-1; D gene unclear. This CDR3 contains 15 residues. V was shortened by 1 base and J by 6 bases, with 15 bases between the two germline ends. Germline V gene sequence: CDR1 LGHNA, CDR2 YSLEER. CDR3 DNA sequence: TGCGCCAGCAGCCAAGGGCTTCACAGAGGGTCTGAAGCTTTCTTT. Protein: CASSQGLHRGSEAFF.

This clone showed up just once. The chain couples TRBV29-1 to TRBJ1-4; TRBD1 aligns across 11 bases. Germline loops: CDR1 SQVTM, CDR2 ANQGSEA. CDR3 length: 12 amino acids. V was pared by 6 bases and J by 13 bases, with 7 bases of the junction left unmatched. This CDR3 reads CSVDGQGAGLFF. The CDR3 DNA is TGCAGCGTCGATGGACAGGGGGCTGGACTGTTTTTT.

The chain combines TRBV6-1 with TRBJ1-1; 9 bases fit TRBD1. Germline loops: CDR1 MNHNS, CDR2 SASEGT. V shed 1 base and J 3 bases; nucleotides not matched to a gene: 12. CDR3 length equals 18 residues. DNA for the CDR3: TGTGCCAGCAGTGAAGGGGGACAGGGTATTCGTCCGGACACTGAAGCTTTCTTT. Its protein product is CASSEGGQGIRPDTEAFF.

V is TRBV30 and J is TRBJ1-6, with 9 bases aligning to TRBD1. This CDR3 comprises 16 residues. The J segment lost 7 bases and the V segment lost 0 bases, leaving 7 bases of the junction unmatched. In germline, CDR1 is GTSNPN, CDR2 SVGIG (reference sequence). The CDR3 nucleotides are TGTGCCTGGAGTGTAAAAGGTGACAGGGGGAATTCACCCCTCCACTTT. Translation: CAWSVKGDRGNSPLHF.

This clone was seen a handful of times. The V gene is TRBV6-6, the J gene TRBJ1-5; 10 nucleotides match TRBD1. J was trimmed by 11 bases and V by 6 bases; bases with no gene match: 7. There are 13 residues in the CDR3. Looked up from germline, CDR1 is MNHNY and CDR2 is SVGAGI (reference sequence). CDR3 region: CASRMGQGMTQHF. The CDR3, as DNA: TGTGCCAGCAGAATGGGACAGGGGATGACCCAGCATTTT.

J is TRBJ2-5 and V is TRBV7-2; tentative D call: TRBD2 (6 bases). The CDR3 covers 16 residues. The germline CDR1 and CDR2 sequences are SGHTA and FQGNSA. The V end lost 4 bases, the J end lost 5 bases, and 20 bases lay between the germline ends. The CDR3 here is CASSSPRGLRLETQYF. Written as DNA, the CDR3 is TGTGCCAGCAGCTCCCCTAGGGGACTCCGCCTGGAGACCCAGTACTTC.

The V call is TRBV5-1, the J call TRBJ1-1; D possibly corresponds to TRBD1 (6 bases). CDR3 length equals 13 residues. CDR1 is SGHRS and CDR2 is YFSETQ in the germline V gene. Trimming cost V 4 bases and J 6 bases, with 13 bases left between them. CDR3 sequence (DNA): TGCGCCAGCAGCCCCAACAGGGCCCCTGAAGCTTTCTTT. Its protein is CASSPNRAPEAFF.

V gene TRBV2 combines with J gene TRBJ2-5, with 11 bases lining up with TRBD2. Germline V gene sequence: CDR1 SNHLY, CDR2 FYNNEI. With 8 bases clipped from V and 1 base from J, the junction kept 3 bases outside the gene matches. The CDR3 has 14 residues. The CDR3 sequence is CASLGLAVQETQYF. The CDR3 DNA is TGTGCCAGCCTGGGACTAGCGGTCCAAGAGACCCAGTACTTC.